This T cell receptor beta chain is from a study of blood T cells in healthy people across ages. CDR1 is SEHNR, CDR2 FQNEAQ, per germline (reference sequence). Trimming took 3 bases from V and 13 from J; bases not matched to a gene: 1. The CDR3 covers 13 residues. This clonotype was detected only a few times. Its target is not known. At least 6.5 million PBMCs were isolated per sample. Together with a sample-barcoded 5' primer, a J-beta primer mix was included in a second PCR lasting roughly 6 to 12 cycles. In TCRdb, the 5' RACE reads were re-called with MiXCR into one record per CDR3 protein. The table shows roughly 1.5 million distinct CDR3 sequences, with about 42% occurring only once. Study outcomes and limitations: Diversity estimated from one million T cells was considered an underestimate.

This receptor was obtained from a woman aged 18-29 years in good health. The J gene is TRBJ2-1, the V gene TRBV7-9; 15 bases are shared with TRBD2. The sequenced sample was blood. The CDR3 sequence is CASSLGLAGGQFF. CDR3 DNA sequence: TGTGCCAGCAGCTTGGGACTAGCGGGAGGTCAGTTCTTC.